This is a list of T cell receptor beta chains from one sample in a study of shared clonotypes between healthy human individuals. Produced via immunoSEQ multiplex PCR; TCRdb's table is partial and in-frame only. The sample has under 600,000 clones; 95% to 98% are singletons. The specimen was naive CD4+ T cells sorted from blood. These receptors were taken from a young woman in good health. The CDR3 runs from the conserved cysteine through the conserved F or W. The D gene is left open where the match is weak. Some rows have no size entry. The others give once, few or many, or a class for an expanded clone.

d_call	clone_size	v_call	j_call	cdr3_nt	cdr3_aa
TRBD1	NA	TRBV25-1	TRBJ2-3	TGTGCCAGCAGTGAATGGCGACAGGGAGGCACAGATACGCAGTATTTT	CASSEWRQGGTDTQYF
TRBD1	NA	TRBV6-5	TRBJ2-7	TGTGCCAGTTTCAACAGGGGGACCTACGAGCAGTACTTC	CASFNRGTYEQYF
NA	NA	TRBV28	TRBJ2-1	TGTGCCAGCAGTTTCGGCGCGGACAATGAGCAGTTCTTC	CASSFGADNEQFF
TRBD1	NA	TRBV4-2	TRBJ1-1	TGTGCCAGCAGCCCAACAGGGGTGAACACTGAAGCTTTCTTT	CASSPTGVNTEAFF
NA	NA	TRBV5-6	TRBJ1-1	TGTGCCAGCAGCTTCCGACAGAAGGCTCTGAACACTGAAGCTTTCTTT	CASSFRQKALNTEAFF
NA	NA	TRBV6-1	TRBJ2-1	TGTGCCAGCACTCCGCCAGAATACAATGAGCAGTTCTTC	CASTPPEYNEQFF
NA	NA	TRBV18	TRBJ1-1	TGTGCCAGCTCACCAAGTTCTATGGGGGACACTGAAGCTTTCTTT	CASSPSSMGDTEAFF
NA	NA	TRBV9	TRBJ2-7	TGTGCCAGCAGCCCCTCGGGGGGCGGGAGCTACGAGCAGTACTTC	CASSPSGGGSYEQYF
TRBD2	NA	TRBV9	TRBJ2-1	TGTGCCAGCAGCGTAATTAGCGGGAGAACTTACAATGAGCAGTTCTTC	CASSVISGRTYNEQFF
NA	NA	TRBV28	TRBJ2-7	TGTGTCAGCAGTTTGTCTGATTTACCCAGGCGCTCCTACGAGCAGTACTTC	CVSSLSDLPRRSYEQYF
NA	NA	TRBV7-9	TRBJ1-2	TGTGCCAGCAGCCTCGGGGGGTCCAACTATGGCTACACCTTC	CASSLGGSNYGYTF
NA	once	TRBV30	TRBJ2-1	TGTGCCTGGAGCCCGGGGAGCTCCTACAATGAGCAGTTCTTC	CAWSPGSSYNEQFF
NA	NA	TRBV7-3	TRBJ2-1	TGTGCCAGCAGATCCGACGTCGGCTCCTACAATGAGCAGTTCTTC	CASRSDVGSYNEQFF
TRBD1	once	TRBV6-1	TRBJ1-5	TGTGCCAGCAGTGACAACGACAGGGTTTTGTATCAGCCCCAGCATTTT	CASSDNDRVLYQPQHF
TRBD1	NA	TRBV11-3	TRBJ2-5	TGTGCCAGCAGCACCGGACAGGGGCCCCAAGAGACCCAGTACTTC	CASSTGQGPQETQYF
TRBD2	once	TRBV30	TRBJ2-7	TGTGCCTGGTCCGGGACTAGCGTTTACGAGCAGTACTTC	CAWSGTSVYEQYF
NA	NA	TRBV30	TRBJ2-5	TGTGCCTGGAGAGGACAGAAAAAAGAGACCCAGTACTTC	CAWRGQKKETQYF
NA	NA	TRBV19	TRBJ1-3	TGTGCCAGTAGTATTGACATAAACTCTGGAAACACCATATATTTT	CASSIDINSGNTIYF
TRBD2	once	TRBV10-3	TRBJ2-3	TGTGCCATCAGTGAGTCGACTAGCAATAGCGATACGCAGTATTTT	CAISESTSNSDTQYF
NA	NA	TRBV28	TRBJ2-6	TGTGCCAGCAGAATGAACTCTGGGGCCAACGTCCTGACTTTC	CASRMNSGANVLTF
TRBD1	NA	TRBV4-1	TRBJ1-1	TGCGCCAGCAGCCAGGGACAGGGGATGAACACTGAAGCTTTCTTT	CASSQGQGMNTEAFF
NA	once	TRBV6-5	TRBJ2-6	TGTGCCAGCAGTTACGCGTACTCTGGGGCCAACGTCCTGACTTTC	CASSYAYSGANVLTF